This paragraph reports one T cell receptor (beta chain). The antigen is not known. The data belong to a study of OX40 agonist ivuxolimab in advanced cancers. At the level of the study: Patients received ivuxolimab, an agonistic anti-OX40 (CD134) antibody. The diagnoses of dose-escalation patients were hepatocellular carcinoma, melanoma, renal cell or head and neck cancer. General study findings and limits: Low normalized T-cell clonal expansion also characterized some of the nonresponders.

The study sampled blood at baseline, cycle 4 day 1, and cycle 7 day 1. The repertoire was sequenced with immunoSEQ multiplex PCR; TCRdb's copy has only in-frame clones and lacks some. The sample consists of around 64,000 clones, about 94% of them appearing once. The CDR3 spans 16 residues. Germline-derived CDR1 and CDR2 are MNHEY and SVGAGI. Trimming stripped 2 bases from V and 0 bases from J, with 12 bases between. This sample comprised CD4+ or CD8+ T cells sorted from blood, obtained in a trial of the OX40 agonist ivuxolimab. The clonotype comes from an adult with an advanced solid tumor such as melanoma, head and neck, liver or kidney cancer. The chain joins TRBV6-5 to TRBJ2-3; D not resolved. DNA for the CDR3: TGTGCCAGCAGTTACGGTTGGGCAGAAAGCACAGATACGCAGTATTTT. Amino acid sequence: CASSYGWAESTDTQYF.